The clone carrying this T cell receptor (beta chain) was seen repeatedly, ten times or more. Its antigen is not identified. The data belong to a study of regulatory T cells in long-lasting Graves disease. Findings and limits, study-wide: Study of thyroid tissue was not done, with only peripheral blood studied.

The CDR3 has 17 amino acids. From germline, CDR1 is MDHEN and CDR2 SYDVKM. Deletions cut 6 bases from V and 3 bases from J, with 23 bases between. iRepertoire HTBI primers and Arm-PCR of CDR3 regions built TCR beta libraries. TCRdb re-called the multiplex PCR reads through MiXCR, storing one row per CDR3 protein. The sample records fewer than 350,000 distinct CDR3 sequences, about 18% being singletons. Time point described: newly diagnosed GD, antithyroid drugs for less than 3 months. Construction of the TCR library relied on RNA isolated from PBMCs. The sequence was obtained from a female donor with Graves disease. This material consisted of peripheral blood mononuclear cells (PBMCs), taken at new diagnosis, from a patient treated with antithyroid drugs. J is TRBJ2-5 and V is TRBV28; D is perhaps TRBD1 (6 bases). CDR3 in DNA: TGTGCCAGCAGCTCGCCCCTCCGTGGCAGGGGAGAAGAGACCCAGTACTTC. Its protein product is CASSSPLRGRGEETQYF.